Following are 8 T cell receptor beta chains from one sample sequenced in a study of identical twins (dated by TCRdb to 2016 to 2017). Libraries came from 5' RACE. TCRdb lists the instrument as Illumina HiSeq 2000. The public reads were reprocessed in TCRdb via fastp at Q25 and MiXCR, keeping in-frame beta chains. Rows with a matching CDR3 protein are joined into one entry that keeps the most common DNA and genes. This sample holds 450,000 or so distinct CDR3 sequences; over 11% were observed only once. Approximately 1% of the sample goes to the ten largest clones. The sample also formed part of further work on yellow fever vaccine responses in identical twins.

The sample comprised CD4+ T cells sorted from blood. Receptors were obtained from a woman between 18 and 29 years old in good health.

This rearrangement joins TRBV27 to TRBJ2-2, with 8 bases identical to TRBD1. This CDR3 comprises 15 residues. Germline V gene lookup returns CDR1 MNHEY and CDR2 SMNVEV (reference sequence). V gave up 2 bases and J gave up 6 bases; unmatched junction bases: 5. CDR3 sequence: CASSLKRQGPGELFF. The CDR3, as DNA: TGTGCCAGCAGTTTAAAACGACAGGGGCCCGGGGAGCTGTTTTTT.

The rearrangement links TRBV11-2 to TRBJ2-2; TRBD1 is a possible D gene (6 bases). V dropped 10 bases and J dropped 0 bases, with 15 bases sitting between them. CDR3 length equals 15 residues. Germline V gene data show CDR1 as SGHAT and CDR2 as FQNNGV. In DNA form, the CDR3 reads TGTGCCACTAGGGGGTGGCAGCCGAACACCGGGGAGCTGTTTTTT. Protein: CATRGWQPNTGELFF.

This clonotype was seen only a few times. The rearrangement uses TRBV27 and TRBJ2-1; 8 bases map to TRBD2. The germline CDR1 and CDR2 sequences are MNHEY and SMNVEV (reference sequence). V lost 8 bases to trimming and J lost 2 bases; unmatched junction nucleotides: 5. There are 14 residues in the CDR3. Here the CDR3 reads CASRGGIAYNEQFF. DNA of the CDR3: TGTGCCAGCCGGGGGGGAATCGCCTACAATGAGCAGTTCTTC.

There are a few counts of this clonotype. V usage is TRBV7-8 and J usage is TRBJ2-2; D is ambiguous. Germline CDR1 and CDR2: SGHVS and FQNEAQ. The CDR3 totals 17 residues. The ends were cut back, 1 base at V and 0 bases at J, with 12 bases in the middle. The CDR3 region is CASSLVGFGANTGELFF. DNA for the CDR3: TGTGCCAGCAGCTTAGTGGGCTTCGGAGCGAACACCGGGGAGCTGTTTTTT.

This chain uses TRBV3-1 with TRBJ2-7; TRBD2 agrees at 11 bases. With 2 bases clipped from V and 5 bases from J, the junction kept 11 bases outside the gene matches. CDR1 is LGHDT and CDR2 is YNNKEL in the germline V gene (reference sequence). The CDR3 runs 17 residues. CDR3: CASSQLAGGLIPHEQYF. DNA for the CDR3: TGTGCCAGCAGCCAACTAGCGGGGGGCCTAATCCCCCACGAGCAGTACTTC.

This chain connects TRBV2 to TRBJ1-1; a possible D gene is TRBD1 (5 bases). The CDR3 runs 14 residues. Trimming pared 1 base from V and 7 bases from J, leaving 13 bases between. Germline loops: CDR1 SNHLY, CDR2 FYNNEI. CDR3 protein: CASSEDGARGEAFF. In DNA, the CDR3 is TGTGCCAGCAGTGAAGACGGGGCTCGCGGTGAAGCTTTCTTT.

This clonotype has only a few counts. The rearrangement uses TRBV6-2 or TRBV6-3 and TRBJ2-5; D ambiguous. In germline, CDR1 is MNHEY, CDR2 SVGEGT. Trimming cost V 5 bases and J 8 bases, with 12 bases left between them. The CDR3 is made up of 12 amino acids. CDR3 loop: CASSIEPRTQYF. The CDR3 nucleotides read TGTGCCAGCAGTATTGAACCCAGAACCCAGTACTTC.

The chain combines TRBV29-1 with TRBJ2-7; D is tentatively TRBD1 or TRBD2 (6 bases each). In germline, CDR1 is SQVTM, CDR2 ANQGSEA. The V gene lost 7 bases and the J gene lost 3 bases, with 19 bases spanning the gap. CDR3 size: 14 residues. DNA of the CDR3: TGCAGCGCCAAGGGGGGTCGTAAGGGCTACGAGCAGTACTTC. Amino acid sequence: CSAKGGRKGYEQYF.